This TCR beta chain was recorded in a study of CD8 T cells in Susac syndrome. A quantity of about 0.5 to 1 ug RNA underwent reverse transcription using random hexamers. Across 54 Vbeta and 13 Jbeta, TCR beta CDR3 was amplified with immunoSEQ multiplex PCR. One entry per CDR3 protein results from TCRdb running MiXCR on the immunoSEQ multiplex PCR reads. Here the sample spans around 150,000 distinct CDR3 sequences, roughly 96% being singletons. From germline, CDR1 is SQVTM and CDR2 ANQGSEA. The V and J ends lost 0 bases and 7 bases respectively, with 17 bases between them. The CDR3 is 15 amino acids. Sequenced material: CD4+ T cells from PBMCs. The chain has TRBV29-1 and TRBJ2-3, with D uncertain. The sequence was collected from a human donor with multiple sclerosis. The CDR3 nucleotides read TGCAGCGTTGAAGATCCCAAGGTACCAACATATACGCAGTATTTT. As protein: CSVEDPKVPTYTQYF.